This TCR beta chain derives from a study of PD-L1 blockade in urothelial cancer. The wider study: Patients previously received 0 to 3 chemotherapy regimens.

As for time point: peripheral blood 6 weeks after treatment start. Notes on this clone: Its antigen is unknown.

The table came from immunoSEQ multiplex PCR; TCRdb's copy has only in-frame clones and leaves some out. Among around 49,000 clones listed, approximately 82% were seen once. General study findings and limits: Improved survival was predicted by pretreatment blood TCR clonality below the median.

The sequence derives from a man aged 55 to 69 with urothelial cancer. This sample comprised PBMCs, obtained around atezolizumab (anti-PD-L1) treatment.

The CDR3 is CASSLTGENTEAFF. CDR3 nucleotides: TGTGCCAGCAGCTTGACAGGGGAGAACACTGAAGCTTTCTTT. The chain recombines TRBV5-5 with TRBJ1-1; 7 positions agree with TRBD1. J lost 1 base, V lost 1 base, and 1 base had no gene match. CDR3 length: 14 residues. Germline-derived CDR1 and CDR2 are SGHKS and YYEKEE (reference sequence).